The 30 T cell receptor beta chains below come from one sample, sequenced in a study of T cell responses to AZD1222 COVID-19 vaccine. The method was immunoSEQ multiplex PCR; TCRdb's version includes in-frame clones alone and lacks a portion of them. The table lists 150,000 to 250,000 clones, around 93% of them singletons, with 1% in the top ten. The sequencing used peripheral blood, collected 28 days after the second AZD1222 dose. The receptors stem from an adult who received the AZD1222 COVID-19 vaccine.

V usage is TRBV12-3 or TRBV12-4 and J usage is TRBJ1-2, with D unclear. V lost 8 bases, J lost 0 bases, and 10 bases lay in between. The CDR3 loop spans 13 amino acids. CDR3: CASGSRTNYGYTF. CDR3 DNA: TGTGCCAGCGGGTCCAGAACTAACTATGGCTACACCTTC.

This sequence joins TRBV6-5 and TRBJ1-6; D unresolved. The CDR3 spans 15 residues. Trimming cost V 5 bases and J 10 bases, with 18 bases left between them. Germline CDR1 reads MNHEY; CDR2 reads SVGAGI. As DNA, the CDR3 is TGTGCCAGCAGTCCCCCGGGAGGGCTGGAGTCACCCCTCCACTTT. Translation: CASSPPGGLESPLHF.

The rearrangement joins TRBV15 to TRBJ2-1; TRBD1 matches 9 bases. Germline CDR1 and CDR2: LNHNV and YYDKDF (reference sequence). This CDR3 contains 15 residues. J lost 4 bases, V lost 10 bases, and 11 bases had no gene match. The chain's CDR3 is CASNPGTGNYNEQFF. CDR3 sequence (DNA): TGTGCCAGTAATCCCGGGACAGGGAATTACAATGAGCAGTTCTTC.

The chain combines TRBV7-9 with TRBJ2-1; 10 nucleotides align to TRBD2. There are 18 residues in the CDR3. Germline V lookup: CDR1 SEHNR, CDR2 FQNEAQ (reference sequence). V shed 3 bases, J shed 6 bases, and the junction held 14 bases outside the gene matches. CDR3 nucleotide sequence: TGTGCCAGCAGCTTGGACAAGCGGGGGGGCACTCTCGGCAATGAGCAGTTCTTC. The encoded protein is CASSLDKRGGTLGNEQFF.

The V gene is TRBV9, the J gene TRBJ2-7; TRBD1 or TRBD2 may be the D gene (5 bases each). The CDR3 totals 13 residues. Trimming stripped 0 bases from V and 7 bases from J, with 11 bases between. From germline, CDR1 is SGDLS and CDR2 YYNGEE. The CDR3 here is CASSVGDAWEQYF. The CDR3 DNA reads TGTGCCAGCAGCGTAGGGGACGCGTGGGAGCAGTACTTC.

As concerns this clone: At one of its ends the junction is not consistent with the germline gene, which may arise from a read error. The CDR3 here is CASSVGGQLF. The CDR3 DNA sequence: TGTGCCAGCAGTGTTGGTGGCCAGCTCTTT. This chain connects TRBV2 to TRBJ1-1, with D uncertain. Germline V gene sequence: CDR1 SNHLY, CDR2 FYNNEI. This CDR3 comprises 10 residues.

The genes are TRBV2 and TRBJ2-5; D unclear. CDR3 length: 11 residues. Germline loops: CDR1 SNHLY, CDR2 FYNNEI. V lost 2 bases and J lost 7, with 5 bases in between. This chain's CDR3 is CASSEFGTQYF. In nucleotides, the CDR3 is TGTGCCAGCAGTGAATTTGGGACCCAGTACTTC.

This chain uses TRBV4-3 with TRBJ1-2; TRBD1 aligns across 7 bases. The CDR3 consists of 15 residues. Germline CDR1 reads LGHNA; CDR2 reads YSLEER. Trimming at V came to 0 bases and at J to 5 bases, leaving 6 bases not matched to a gene. The DNA for the CDR3 is TGCGCCAGCAGCCAAGAAGGGGGCTGGACTTATGGCTACACCTTC. The encoded protein is CASSQEGGWTYGYTF.

The V gene is TRBV19, the J gene TRBJ1-2; the match to TRBD1 covers 12 bases. V lost 8 bases and J lost 5; bases outside the gene matches: 12. Germline values: CDR1 LNHDA, CDR2 SQIVND (reference sequence). There are 16 residues in the CDR3. The CDR3 region is CASGTGTGGTPYGYTF. CDR3 DNA sequence: TGTGCCAGTGGGACCGGGACAGGGGGCACACCGTATGGCTACACCTTC. The variable domain in full, with the rest retrieved from reference TRBV19 and TRBJ1-2, is DGGITQSPKYLFRKEGQNVTLSCEQNLNHDAMYWYRQDPGQGLRLIYYSQIVNDFQKGDIAEGYSVSREKKESFPLTVTSAQKNPTAFYLCASGTGTGGTPYGYTFGSGTRLTVV.

The chain recombines TRBV7-9 with TRBJ1-4, with D tentatively TRBD1 (5 bases). This CDR3 comprises 14 residues. In germline, CDR1 is SEHNR, CDR2 FQNEAQ (reference sequence). With 5 bases removed from V and 0 bases from J, the gap between germline ends came to 7 bases. In nucleotides, the CDR3 is TGTGCCAGCAGCGTGACAGCAACTAATGAAAAACTGTTTTTT. This codes for CASSVTATNEKLFF.

The chain joins TRBV18 to TRBJ1-4, with D maybe TRBD1 (5 bases). From germline, CDR1 is KGHSH and CDR2 LQKENI. Trimming cost V 4 bases and J 0 bases, with 18 bases left between them. The CDR3 runs 18 residues. The CDR3 sequence is CASSLFEGNTATNEKLFF. The CDR3 DNA follows: TGTGCCAGCTCACTATTTGAGGGGAACACAGCAACTAATGAAAAACTGTTTTTT.

The V gene is TRBV27, the J gene TRBJ2-1; 8 bases line up with TRBD2. The CDR3 has 16 amino acids. The V and J ends lost 5 bases and 0 bases, in that order; junction bases with no gene match: 6. Germline CDR1 MNHEY, CDR2 SMNVEV (reference sequence). CDR3: CASSPSGGSSYNEQFF. CDR3 DNA: TGTGCCAGCAGTCCGAGCGGGGGATCCTCCTACAATGAGCAGTTCTTC.

Here the CDR3 DNA reads TGTGCCAGCAGCGGAGGCGATGGCACTGAAGCTTTCTTT. Encoded protein: CASSGGDGTEAFF. This chain connects TRBV5-4 to TRBJ1-1; D not resolved. Germline lookup yields CDR1 SGHNT and CDR2 YYREEE (reference sequence). The CDR3 loop spans 13 amino acids. V lost 4 bases and J lost 4, with 11 bases in between.

This clone was seen a single time. The V gene is TRBV9, the J gene TRBJ2-7; possibly TRBD1 for D (6 bases). Per germline, CDR1 SGDLS and CDR2 YYNGEE. This CDR3 has 14 residues. V was trimmed by 4 bases and J by 2 bases, leaving 13 bases between them. In DNA, the CDR3 is TGTGCCAGCAGCTCCAAGGGGGTCCCCTACGAGCAGTACTTC. It specifies CASSSKGVPYEQYF.

The chain couples TRBV12-3 or TRBV12-4 to TRBJ1-2, with unresolved D. The CDR3 is 12 amino acids. The V and J ends lost 3 bases and 4 bases respectively, with 6 bases between them. The CDR3 protein is CASSFGLYGYTF. The CDR3 DNA sequence: TGTGCCAGCAGTTTCGGACTCTATGGCTACACCTTC.

The chain carries TRBV12-3 or TRBV12-4 and TRBJ1-1, with 11 nucleotides matching TRBD1. Germline trimming cut 8 bases from V and 12 bases from J; bases unmatched to any gene: 5. The CDR3 length is 11 residues. The CDR3 DNA reads as TGTGCCAGCTCGGACAGGGGGCAAACTTTCTTT. Translated: CASSDRGQTFF.

Concerning this clone: At the DNA level, this CDR3 is encoded by other sequences in the same sample as well. V is TRBV18 and J is TRBJ2-7; perhaps D is TRBD1 or TRBD2 (5 bases each). Germline values: CDR1 KGHSH, CDR2 LQKENI. There are 13 residues in the CDR3. Trimming pared 2 bases from V and 3 bases from J, leaving 8 bases between. As DNA, the CDR3 is TGTGCCAGCTCACCAGGGGACGGCTACGAGCAGTACTTC. It encodes CASSPGDGYEQYF.

This clone was seen once. V gene TRBV15 combines with J gene TRBJ1-5, with TRBD1 identical over 8 bases. CDR1 and CDR2 from the germline V gene are LNHNV and YYDKDF (reference sequence). The CDR3 spans 15 residues. V lost 4 bases, J lost 1 base, and 3 bases stayed unmatched. CDR3 residues: CATSIDRGSNQPQHF. CDR3 in DNA: TGTGCCACCAGCATCGACAGGGGCAGCAATCAGCCCCAGCATTTT.

The genes are TRBV9 and TRBJ2-1, with D perhaps TRBD2 (5 bases). The CDR3 is made up of 16 amino acids. V was cut by 0 bases and J by 4 bases, with 14 bases left in between. Germline V gene sequence: CDR1 SGDLS, CDR2 YYNGEE. Here the CDR3 DNA reads TGTGCCAGCAGCGTAGTTAATAGGGAGTGTTACAATGAGCAGTTCTTC. Translation: CASSVVNRECYNEQFF. The whole variable domain, filled in from reference TRBV9 and TRBJ2-1, reads DSGVTQTPKHLITATGQRVTLRCSPRSGDLSVYWYQQSLDQGLQFLIQYYNGEERAKGNILERFSAQQFPDLHSELNLSSLELGDSALYFCASSVVNRECYNEQFFGPGTRLTVL.

This chain uses TRBV19 with TRBJ1-5, with 8 bases lining up with TRBD1. This CDR3 region has 16 residues. The V and J ends lost 2 bases and 7 bases, in that order; junction bases with no gene match: 10. CDR1 is LNHDA, CDR2 SQIVND, per germline (reference sequence). CDR3 in DNA: TGTGCCAGTAGTATACAGGGGGCGCGGATGGGACAGCCCCAGCATTTT. Protein: CASSIQGARMGQPQHF.

J is TRBJ1-2 and V is TRBV5-1; the D gene is possibly TRBD1 (5 bases). CDR3 size: 16 residues. The germline V and J ends were trimmed by 4 bases and 0 bases, with 16 bases remaining between them. CDR1 is SGHRS and CDR2 is YFSETQ in the germline V gene. In nucleotides, the CDR3 is TGCGCCAGCAGCCCCGAGTCGGGGCCAGCTAACTATGGCTACACCTTC. This sequence encodes CASSPESGPANYGYTF.

This chain joins TRBV19 and TRBJ1-4; 7 nucleotides align to TRBD1. J lost 0 bases, V lost 9 bases, and 7 bases had no gene match. The CDR3 sequence is 15 residues long. CDR1 is LNHDA, CDR2 SQIVND, per germline (reference sequence). The CDR3 bases are TGTGCCAGCGGGACAGAAGTGGCAACTAATGAAAAACTGTTTTTT. Its protein product is CASGTEVATNEKLFF.

The chain recombines TRBV3-1 (or the pseudogene TRBV3-2) with TRBJ2-3, with D perhaps matching TRBD2 (7 bases). This CDR3 contains 17 residues. Per germline, CDR1 LGHDT and CDR2 YNNKEL (reference sequence). V lost 3 bases to trimming and J lost 3 bases, with 19 bases between them. CDR3 in DNA: TGTGCCAGCAGCCAGGGGGGGGCGACAGTTGCAACAGATACGCAGTATTTT. It encodes CASSQGGATVATDTQYF.

This clone was observed a single time. The same CDR3 arises from other DNA sequences in this sample as well. This rearrangement joins TRBV12-5 to TRBJ1-1, with 7 bases matching TRBD1. V was clipped by 1 base and J by 5 bases; unmatched bases: 1. The CDR3 is 13 amino acids. Germline V lookup: CDR1 LGHNT, CDR2 FRNRAP. CDR3 nucleotides: TGTGCTAGTGGTTTGGAACAGGGGACTGAAGCTTTCTTT. Translating it yields CASGLEQGTEAFF. Together with reference TRBV12-5 and TRBJ1-1, the CDR3 gives the full variable domain: DARVTQTPRHKVTEMGQEVTMRCQPILGHNTVFWYRQTMMQGLELLAYFRNRAPLDDSGMPKDRFSAEMPDATLATLKIQPSEPRDSAVYFCASGLEQGTEAFFGQGTRLTVV.

The chain is built from TRBV6-2 or TRBV6-3 and TRBJ2-3, with unresolved D. The V end lost 6 bases, the J end lost 5 bases, and 9 bases lay between the germline ends. CDR1 is MNHEY and CDR2 is SVGEGT in the germline V gene. The CDR3 runs to 12 residues. The CDR3 DNA follows: TGTGCCAGCAGCCCTTACGGAGATACGCAGTATTTT. It yields the protein CASSPYGDTQYF.

V and J are TRBV2 and TRBJ2-7; possibly TRBD1 for D (5 bases). This CDR3 is built from 14 residues. CDR1 and CDR2 from the germline V gene are SNHLY and FYNNEI. Trimming took 3 bases from V and 9 from J, leaving 18 bases between them. The CDR3 loop is CASSDQQGLIGQYF. The DNA of the CDR3 is TGTGCCAGCAGTGATCAGCAGGGTCTTATTGGGCAGTACTTC.

The V gene is TRBV2, the J gene TRBJ1-1; 7 positions agree with TRBD1. Trimming at V came to 6 bases and at J to 6 bases, leaving 4 bases not matched to a gene. The CDR3 is made up of 12 amino acids. Per the germline V gene, CDR1 is SNHLY and CDR2 is FYNNEI. The CDR3 loop is CASSYTGAEAFF. The CDR3 region has the DNA TGTGCCAGCAGCTATACAGGGGCTGAAGCTTTCTTT.

The V call is TRBV5-1, the J call TRBJ2-7; 9 bases are shared with TRBD1. The CDR3 length is 15 residues. V gave up 4 bases and J gave up 0 bases; unmatched junction bases: 5. CDR1 is SGHRS, CDR2 YFSETQ, per germline. Written as DNA, the CDR3 is TGCGCCAGCAGCACCGGACAGGGGAGCTCCTACGAGCAGTACTTC. Amino acid sequence: CASSTGQGSSYEQYF. Full variable domain (outside the CDR3, taken from reference TRBV5-1 and TRBJ2-7): KAGVTQTPRYLIKTRGQQVTLSCSPISGHRSVSWYQQTPGQGLQFLFEYFSETQRNKGNFPGRFSGRQFSNSRSEMNVSTLELGDSALYLCASSTGQGSSYEQYFGPGTRLTVT.

V usage is TRBV5-4 and J usage is TRBJ1-6; D not resolved. The CDR3 consists of 15 residues. Germline V gives CDR1 SGHNT, CDR2 YYREEE (reference sequence). Trimming left V 0 bases short and J 7 bases short, with 11 bases between. The CDR3 nucleotides read TGTGCCAGCAGCTTGGCCAGTCTAGGAAATTCACCCCTCCACTTT. Its translation is CASSLASLGNSPLHF.

The chain is built from TRBV2 and TRBJ1-1; D ambiguous. Trimming cost V 3 bases and J 1 base, with 12 bases left between them. The CDR3 sequence is 15 residues long. CDR1 and CDR2 from the germline V gene are SNHLY and FYNNEI. CDR3 sequence: CASSEFGPGNTEAFF. CDR3 nucleotide sequence: TGTGCCAGCAGTGAGTTTGGACCCGGGAACACTGAAGCTTTCTTT.